The present entry profiles one TCR beta chain with its context. The data were taken from a study of blood T cell repertoires in COVID-19. Looking at the study overall: In each case, the material was cDNA or gDNA derived from T cells, B-cell-depleted T cells, or PBMCs.

Original handling: Estimation of nucleated cell counts relied on the amplification of reference gene primers. Profiled with immunoSEQ multiplex PCR; TCRdb holds only in-frame clones, not every one. V and J calls and clone size follow that table, whereas D and trimming were derived from the DNA. The repertoire holds fewer than 120,000 clones, about 70% seen once, with under 10% in the top ten. CDR1 SGHTA and CDR2 FQGTGA come from the germline V gene. The V gene end was trimmed by 0 bases and the J gene end by 8 bases; junction bases not matched to a gene: 7. This CDR3 contains 17 residues. Sequencing was performed on peripheral blood. This TCR was recovered from a woman aged 60-75 years with acute or convalescent COVID-19. This chain joins TRBV7-3 and TRBJ1-6; 10 bases are a match to TRBD1. CDR3 loop: CASSLTDRGQGYSPLHF. The CDR3 DNA sequence: TGTGCCAGCAGCTTAACGGACCGGGGACAGGGGTATTCACCCCTCCACTTT.